This T cell receptor beta chain was retrieved from a study of T cell responses to AZD1222 COVID-19 vaccine. General study points: Researchers took repertoire samples only after the peak T cell response had come.

The CDR3 extends over 16 amino acids. After removal of 6 bases from V and 5 bases from J, the junction contained 11 bases not matched to a gene. Germline-derived CDR1 and CDR2 are WNHNN and SYGVQD (reference sequence). Note on this clone: Antigen specificity is unknown.

TCRdb's table, derived via immunoSEQ multiplex PCR, lists solely in-frame clones and lacks some. This sample has approximately 180,000 clones, with about 90% found just once. The chain joins TRBV10-1 to TRBJ2-5, with TRBD1 identical over 11 bases. The TCR was taken from an adult who received the MenACWY meningococcal vaccine as a control. Sample: peripheral blood, taken 28 days after the second dose of the MenACWY control vaccine. In nucleotides, the CDR3 is TGCGCCAGCAGCGACCCGCGGACAGGGGGCCTGGAGACCCAGTACTTC. The encoded protein is CASSDPRTGGLETQYF.